The next 2 T cell receptor beta chains were all read from a single sample in a study of blood T cell repertoires in COVID-19 (dated by TCRdb to the early 2020s). The method behind the library was the immunoSEQ multiplex PCR assay. This is the immuneACCESS table as TCRdb keeps it, with only in-frame sequences that have V and J called. A part of the clones is gone; compared with another copy, unresolved V genes explain less than half, and the rest is unexplained. The sample records about 410,000 clones, more than 80% of which are singletons. Roughly 1.4% of the sample belongs to the ten largest clones. Sequenced material: peripheral blood. These receptors all come from a woman in her twenties or thirties with active or convalescent COVID-19.

This clone appeared once. This rearrangement joins TRBV7-6 to TRBJ1-4, with D possibly matching TRBD1 (5 bases). This CDR3 is 12 amino acids long. The V end lost 3 bases, the J end lost 8 bases, and 7 bases lay between the germline ends. CDR1 is SGHVS and CDR2 is FNYEAQ in the germline V gene. CDR3 in DNA: TGTGCCAGCAGCTTTCCAGGGGAAAAACTGTTTTTT. Encoded protein: CASSFPGEKLFF.

This rearrangement joins TRBV30 to TRBJ2-7; 11 bases line up with TRBD1. Germline V gene data show CDR1 as GTSNPN and CDR2 as SVGIG (reference sequence). This CDR3 contains 13 residues. The junction had 5 bases not matched to a gene; V was cut back by 8 bases and J by 2 bases. The CDR3 bases are TGTGCCCGATGGGACAGGGGGGCCTACGAGCAGTACTTC. Encoded protein: CARWDRGAYEQYF.